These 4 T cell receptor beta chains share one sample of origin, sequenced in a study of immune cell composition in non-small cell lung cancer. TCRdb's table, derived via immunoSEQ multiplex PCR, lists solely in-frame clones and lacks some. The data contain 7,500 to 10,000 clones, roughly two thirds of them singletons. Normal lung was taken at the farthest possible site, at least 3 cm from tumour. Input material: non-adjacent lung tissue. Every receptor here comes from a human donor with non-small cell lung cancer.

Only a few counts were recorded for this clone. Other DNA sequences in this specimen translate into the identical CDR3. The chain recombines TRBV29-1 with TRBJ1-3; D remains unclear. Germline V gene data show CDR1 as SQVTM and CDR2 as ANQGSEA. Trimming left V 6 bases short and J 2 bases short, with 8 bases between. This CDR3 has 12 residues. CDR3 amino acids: CSVVTTGNTIYF. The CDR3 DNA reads TGCAGCGTAGTCACTACTGGAAACACCATATATTTT.

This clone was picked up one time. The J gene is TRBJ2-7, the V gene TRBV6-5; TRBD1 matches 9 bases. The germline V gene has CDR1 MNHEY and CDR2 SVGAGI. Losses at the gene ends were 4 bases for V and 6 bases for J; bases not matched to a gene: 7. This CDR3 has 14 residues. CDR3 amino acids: CASSSGTGSVEQYF. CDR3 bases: TGTGCCAGCAGTTCCGGGACAGGGAGTGTCGAGCAGTACTTC.

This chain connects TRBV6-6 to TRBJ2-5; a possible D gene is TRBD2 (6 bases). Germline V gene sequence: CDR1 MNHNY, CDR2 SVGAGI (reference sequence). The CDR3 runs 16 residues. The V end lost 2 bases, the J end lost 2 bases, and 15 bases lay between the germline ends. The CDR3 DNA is TGTGCCAGCAGTTACCCCTGGGCTAGCGAGCAAGAGACCCAGTACTTC. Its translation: CASSYPWASEQETQYF.

The CDR3 sequence: CANNPPGAEETQYF. DNA for the CDR3: TGCGCCAACAATCCCCCCGGAGCGGAAGAGACCCAGTACTTC. The chain carries TRBV10-1 and TRBJ2-5, with D maybe TRBD2 (5 bases). The CDR3 has 14 amino acids. With 10 bases removed from V and 3 bases from J, the gap between germline ends came to 18 bases. CDR1 is WNHNN, CDR2 SYGVQD, per germline (reference sequence).